The table lists the clone carrying this T cell receptor (beta chain) with a count of one. The data derive from a study of shared clonotypes between healthy human individuals. The germline V gene encodes CDR1 SGHTA and CDR2 FQGNSA. There are 16 residues in the CDR3. V lost 1 base, J lost 3 bases, and 2 bases stayed unmatched. The method was immunoSEQ multiplex PCR; TCRdb's version includes in-frame clones alone and lacks a portion of them. The top ten hold about 0.13% of the sample, which has about 2.4 million clones, roughly 92% seen once. The sample was naive CD4+ T cells sorted from blood. Subset here: CD45RA+ positively selected. The receptor was isolated from a man in his late teens or twenties in good health. This chain joins TRBV7-2 and TRBJ2-6, with 8 bases matching TRBD1. This CDR3 reads CASSLDGTGGANVLTF. For the CDR3, the DNA is TGTGCCAGCAGCTTAGACGGGACAGGTGGGGCCAACGTCCTGACTTTC.